This T cell receptor (beta chain) was identified during a study of T cell clonality in common variable immunodeficiency (dated by TCRdb to between 2014 and 2017). The full study reports these points: Patient heterogeneity within the CVID cohort put limits on correlating repertoire features with clinical complications. Healthy controls shared more TCRbeta clones with each other than CVID subjects shared among themselves (p < 0.0001). Compared with healthy controls, CVID subjects showed increased TCRbeta clonality (t-test p = 0.018), a feature most characteristic of about a third of subjects. It was noted by the authors that sequencing of the repertoires of T cell subpopulations would be needed to clarify the cause of the increased clonality in CVID. CVID TCRbeta sequences reportedly showed fewer deletions and N-nucleotide insertions and lacked highly modified clones with 13 or more V deletions. Despite equal DNA input, controls averaged approximately 74,000 unique sequences per sample versus roughly 32,000 in CVID samples.

Most CVID patients and most healthy controls were of Caucasian heritage. Heparinized peripheral whole blood samples of 5 to 8 ml were collected from each donor. Genomic DNA from adults with common variable immune deficiency (CVID) and from healthy adult controls was used to sequence TCRbeta CDR3 repertoires. There were around 22 healthy adult volunteers in the control group (12 female and approximately ten male), ranging in age from about 20 to 75 years, with a mean age of roughly 35. Diluted blood was density-centrifuged over Hypaque 1077 or Ficoll-Paque to isolate peripheral blood mononuclear cells. Genomic DNA was obtained from unsorted mononuclear cells using either Qiagen column purification or a centrifugation-based method. Including cysteine and phenylalanine, the CDR3 has 14 amino acids. The DNA has 33 bases, all within the CDR3, and is read from base 1. V loses 7 bases of germline sequence and J loses 4 bases, and the interval between the two ends is 16 bases. CDR1 and CDR2, looked up from the germline V gene, are SNHLY and FYNNEI.

For sequencing, equivalent amounts of genomic DNA were input from CVID and control samples. For every sample, a 60 bp segment covering the rearranged TCRbeta CDR3 region was amplified and then sequenced. The immunoSEQ assay, a bias-corrected multiplex PCR combined with high-throughput sequencing, was used for TCRbeta amplification. The authors processed their data as follows. Every unique nucleotide sequence was considered a clone and was annotated with V, D and J genes, copy number and frequency. Sequences were labeled productive if in frame, and non-productive if out of frame or containing stop codons. As previously described, clonality was calculated on the basis of Shannon's entropy. The predicted amino acid sequences of productive clones were used to derive mean CDR3 Kyte-Doolittle hydropathy. Using the R hclust function, scaled V gene usage was clustered hierarchically with Manhattan distance and complete linkage. To assess clone sharing by CDR3 amino acid sequence, 12 repertoires per group were resampled over 100 rounds. The repertoires were searched for about 68 published EBV-specific TCRbeta sequences and about 240 published CMV-specific TCRbeta sequences. A couple of CVID samples that yielded fewer than 10,000 sequences were excluded from the analysis, so 40 to 50 CVID repertoires were retained. TCRdb carries this immuneACCESS record with in-frame sequences only. Its versions omit some clonotypes, under half of them owing to an unresolved V gene in the studies checked, with the rest unexplained. V, J and clone size are taken as reported in that table, and D and trimming were inferred from the DNA itself. For this sample the table reports 45,000 to 55,000 clones, with no clone seen just once. The ten largest clones capture 5% to 7% of the sample.

This clone appeared many times. The target of this receptor is not known. The read falls 3 residues short of the CDR3 end, and the missing part is taken from the germline J gene. The sequence was obtained from a person aged 18-69 years in good health. Recombination joined TRBV2 with TRBJ1-2, with the D gene too uncertain to name. Sequenced input: peripheral blood mononuclear cells. The CDR3 region reads CASTNPGSIYGYTF. Partial CDR3 DNA: TGTGCCAGCACAAATCCGGGGTCTATCTATGGC.